This T cell receptor (beta chain) comes out of a study of shared clonotypes between healthy human individuals. Overall study: Each donor contributed plates that comprised three CD4 naive, three CD4 memory, two CD8 naive and one CD8 memory.

This CDR3 has 12 amino acids. Germline V gene lookup returns CDR1 GTSNPN and CDR2 SVGIG (reference sequence). The germline V and J ends were trimmed by 3 bases and 4 bases, with 10 bases remaining between them. Naive CD8 isolation took CD45RO-negative cells positively selected for CCR7 and excluded terminally differentiated effector memory CD45RA+ cells. Original processing notes: With immunoSEQ giving junction-only sequences and no quality scores, filtering differed. Assay used: immunoSEQ multiplex PCR; TCRdb lists only in-frame clones, some missing. V, J and clone size are those of that table, while D and trimming were read from the DNA. The sample consists of some 630,000 clones, approximately 96% of them appearing once. Comment on this clone: Its specificity is not known.

Study results and caveats: Although depth was large, rarefaction showed that sequencing of the sorted subsets was incomplete. Clonotypes not shared had lower generation probabilities than those common to all four donors.

The receptor was derived from a woman in her 30s in good health. Sequencing was performed on naive CD8+ T cells sorted from blood. The chain joins TRBV30 to TRBJ2-7, with no clear D. The CDR3 sequence: CAWRGFKYEQYF. In nucleotides, the CDR3 is TGTGCCTGGAGGGGGTTCAAGTACGAGCAGTACTTC.